Sequencing of this T cell receptor (beta chain) was carried out in a study of T cells in Graves' hyperthyroidism and ophthalmopathy (dated by TCRdb to the late 2010s). The study in broad terms: Peripheral blood was sampled at the time of initial diagnosis, prior to any treatment. Once sampling was done, hyperthyroidism patients were given methimazole at a starting dose of 30 mg daily, whereas ophthalmopathy patients were given high-dose intravenous methylprednisolone. The roughly 90 discovery patients were divided at random into training and test sets in a 7:3 ratio. The paper reports TCR Vbeta CDR3 sequencing of roughly 140 peripheral blood samples: over 40 ophthalmopathy, 70 to 85 hyperthyroidism and approximately 17 progressor patients. To identify TCR V-J signatures that set the groups apart, the researchers used a discovery cohort of 90 to 100 patients, made up of some 41 with Graves' ophthalmopathy and some 56 with stable Graves' hyperthyroidism. Prospective prediction of ophthalmopathy was tested in an independent validation cohort of 18 to 20 hyperthyroidism patients and 15 to 17 patients who later progressed to ophthalmopathy. In about 6 Graves' hyperthyroidism patients, the study also compared T-cell repertoires from thyroid tissue with T-cell repertoires from blood. General findings and caveats noted by the study authors: Blood samples also contained most of the expanded thyroid clonotypes (frequency above 0.001), which suggests that blood repertoires may reflect thyroid immune responses. A model built on a 13 V-J signature distinguished ophthalmopathy from stable hyperthyroidism, reaching over 85% sensitivity and about 81% specificity in cross-validation and 80%/75% in testing. In validation, the model predicted progression to ophthalmopathy with over 60% sensitivity and 72% to 75% specificity, a median of 6.5 months before onset. Sample size was not statistically predetermined, and blinding of investigators to group allocation was not performed.

The TCR beta CDR3 regions were amplified from the RNA transcripts. The TCR CDR3 was subjected to a first round of RT-PCR using the HTBI primer set and the Qiagen OneStep RT-PCR kit. A second multiplex PCR round built the libraries, followed by size selection and purification. Sequencing of the libraries was done on an Illumina HiSeq2000 using paired-end 100 bp reads. As for how the authors treated the data: Raw data were processed with SOAPnuke, discarding reads with adapters, uncalled bases, mean Phred below 15, or no exact constant-primer or identifier match. High-quality paired reads were merged using COPE v1.2.5, and each unique nucleotide sequence was defined as a clonotype. MiTCR v1.1 was used to align the clonotypes against IMGT TRBV, TRBD and TRBJ reference segments. The analysis was restricted to V-J combinations with a frequency above 0.0001, which together covered 99% to 99.2% of the repertoires. The TCS score was defined as F50 (clonal expansion) divided by E x V (chaos), with BLOSUM62-based TCRdist calculated between CDR3 peptides within each V-J. Welch's t-statistics and random forest reduced just over 500 V-J features to about 12, which were used in a naive Bayes classifier (R e1071). Thyroid-blood repertoire similarity was quantified with the Morisita-Horn index. Starting from the raw public reads, TCRdb applied fastp trimming at Q25, assembled clones with MiXCR and retained in-frame beta chains. Each CDR3 protein appears once, grouped with its most common genes and DNA. The V and J calls were determined by TCRdb, not by the authors. Counted in this sample were 800,000 or so distinct CDR3 sequences; approximately 40% of them appeared once. Jointly, the top ten make up 8.9% of the sample.

Stable Graves' hyperthyroidism was defined as no progression to ophthalmopathy during 18 months of follow-up. Hyperthyroidism patients were newly diagnosed, had a disease duration of under 2 months, and were aged 18 to 65 years. Any patient with an uncontrolled infection, another autoimmune disease, pregnancy or lactation was excluded. Clinical symptoms, serum thyroxine and TRAb, thyroid ultrasound, and orbital computed tomography formed the basis for the diagnoses. PBMCs were separated from 7.5 to 10 ml of fresh peripheral blood using Ficoll-Paque density gradient centrifugation. Trizol reagent was used to extract total RNA, and RNA quality was then checked on an Agilent 2100 Bioanalyzer. The junction shows trimming of 4 bases on V and 5 bases on J, plus 8 bases between the germline ends. The CDR3 covers 11 residues, taking in both the cysteine and the phenylalanine. The kept DNA is CDR3 alone, 33 bases in frame from the first base. Reading the germline V gene gives CDR1 SQVTM and CDR2 ANQGSEA.

There are many counts of this clonotype. Its recognized antigen is unknown. Base qualities are not at hand, and no much larger clone is one base apart. Sequences were obtained from blood. The receptor was isolated from a man between 18 and 29 years old with Graves' hyperthyroidism. Here the chain combines TRBV29-1 and TRBJ2-5, with the D gene not clear enough to name. The CDR3 reads CSVGMRETQYF. In nucleotide form, the sequence is TGCAGCGTTGGAATGCGGGAGACCCAGTACTTC.